Many counts were recorded for the clone carrying this T cell receptor beta chain. What it recognizes is unknown. V was clipped by 5 bases and J by 6 bases, with 14 bases between them. The germline gives CDR1 SGHVS, CDR2 FQNEAQ. The CDR3 spans 14 residues. The sample comes from a study of T-cell reconstitution after alpha-beta-depleted transplantation in children. Study-level results: T-cell counts and diversity were attributed mostly to newly produced T cells one year after transplant. About two months after transplant, alpha-beta T cells reportedly came from several hundred expanded graft clones. The origin of high day-60 TCRbeta diversity in some patients lay in surviving recipient T cells and thymic progenitors.

A TCRbeta library incorporating unique molecular identifiers was prepared. Using its own MiXCR run on the PCR reads, TCRdb lists one record per CDR3 protein. Among about 300,000 distinct CDR3 sequences listed, around 9.1% were seen once. This sequence was found in a boy younger than two with acute myeloid leukemia, due to receive a stem cell transplant. J is TRBJ1-5 and V is TRBV7-8; TRBD1 might be the D (6 bases). The sequences come from PBMCs, collected before TCRalphabeta/CD19-depleted stem cell transplant. The CDR3 protein is CASSENRAGQPQHF. The CDR3 DNA sequence: TGTGCCAGCAGCGAAAACAGGGCTGGTCAGCCCCAGCATTTT.